Listed here is a single T cell receptor beta chain. This specimen belongs to a study of blood T cell repertoires in COVID-19. Study as a whole: Acute-phase and convalescent COVID-19 samples originated in the United States, Italy and Spain.

How the authors handled the data: Amplification with reference gene primers provided the estimates of nucleated cell counts. TCRdb's table, derived via immunoSEQ multiplex PCR, lists solely in-frame clones and lacks some. V, J and clone size were drawn from that table, and D and trimming were deduced from the DNA. The sample lists about 210,000 clones, approximately 80% seen once, with 8% to 9% in the top ten. Participants were aged about 18 to 90 years, lived in under 25 US areas, and enrolled virtually. This CDR3 is 17 amino acids long. The germline V gene has CDR1 SGHTS and CDR2 YDEGEE. The junction had 11 bases not matched to a gene; V was cut back by 3 bases and J by 5 bases.

V and J are TRBV5-8 and TRBJ2-1; 10 bases match TRBD1. The clonotype comes from a woman between 50 and 59 years old with acute COVID-19. Sequenced: PBMCs or T cells enriched from blood (not recorded which). The CDR3 nucleotides are TGTGCCAGCAGCTGGACCGGGACAGGGGATAGTAACAATGAGCAGTTCTTC. Translating gives CASSWTGTGDSNNEQFF.